The 9 T cell receptor beta chains given below trace back to one sample, sequenced in a study of blood T cell repertoires in COVID-19. The repertoire was sequenced with immunoSEQ multiplex PCR; TCRdb's copy has only in-frame clones and lacks some. This sample carries about 430,000 clones, about 88% of them seen once, and the ten largest clones take 1.4%. Sequenced material: PBMCs or T cells enriched from blood (not recorded which). Every receptor here comes from a woman younger than 35 who had been exposed to COVID-19.

The chain employs TRBV9 and TRBJ1-2; maybe TRBD1 (5 bases). Germline V gene data show CDR1 as SGDLS and CDR2 as YYNGEE. This CDR3 is 16 amino acids long. Trimming left V 1 base short and J 5 bases short, with 18 bases between. As DNA, the CDR3 is TGTGCCAGCAGCGTATCTGGCGGGGCATCCTGGTATGGCTACACCTTC. Protein sequence: CASSVSGGASWYGYTF.

The rearrangement links TRBV5-1 to TRBJ2-6, with 14 bases aligning to TRBD2. Losses at the gene ends were 0 bases for V and 2 bases for J; bases not matched to a gene: 7. Germline V gene lookup returns CDR1 SGHRS and CDR2 YFSETQ. This CDR3 has 20 residues. CDR3 coding DNA: TGCGCCAGCAGCTTGGTCAGGAGACTAGCGGGAGGGCCTGGGGCCAACGTCCTGACTTTC. Its translation is CASSLVRRLAGGPGANVLTF.

The chain couples TRBV5-6 to TRBJ1-4; D possibly corresponds to TRBD1 (6 bases). The germline V and J ends were trimmed by 6 bases and 7 bases, with 13 bases remaining between them. From germline, CDR1 is SGHDT and CDR2 YYEEEE. The CDR3 has 13 amino acids. This chain's CDR3 is CASTKEQGEKLFF. CDR3 nucleotide sequence: TGTGCCAGCACCAAGGAACAGGGTGAAAAACTGTTTTTT.

This chain uses TRBV3-1 (or the pseudogene TRBV3-2) with TRBJ2-5; 10 bases map to TRBD2. CDR1 is LGHDT, CDR2 YNNKEL, per germline (reference sequence). The V gene end was trimmed by 1 base and the J gene end by 2 bases; junction bases not matched to a gene: 4. CDR3 length equals 16 residues. The CDR3 coding sequence is TGTGCCAGCAGCCAAGGGGGTAGCGGGGGGCAAGAGACCCAGTACTTC. It specifies CASSQGGSGGQETQYF.

The chain uses TRBV5-1 and TRBJ2-3; 7 positions agree with TRBD1. CDR3 size: 13 residues. Germline V lookup: CDR1 SGHRS, CDR2 YFSETQ. Trimming at V came to 5 bases and at J to 4 bases, leaving 4 bases not matched to a gene. DNA for the CDR3: TGCGCCAGCAGGACAGGGTCCCCAGATACGCAGTATTTT. Amino acids: CASRTGSPDTQYF.

The CDR3 bases are TGCAGCGTTGGGGGAGAAGCTGAAGCTTTCTTT. Translation gives CSVGGEAEAFF. The rearrangement links TRBV29-1 to TRBJ1-1, with D hard to call. Germline values: CDR1 SQVTM, CDR2 ANQGSEA. The CDR3 is 11 amino acids. Trimming took off 4 bases at V and 6 bases at J, with 9 bases between the two ends.

The chain recombines TRBV5-4 with TRBJ2-1; 7 bases map to TRBD1. Germline CDR1 reads SGHNT; CDR2 reads YYREEE (reference sequence). This CDR3 comprises 13 residues. The V gene end was trimmed by 10 bases and the J gene end by 3 bases; junction bases not matched to a gene: 7. The DNA of the CDR3 is TGTGCCCATACAGGGGTAAACTACAATGAGCAGTTCTTC. It yields the protein CAHTGVNYNEQFF.

This chain joins TRBV7-8 and TRBJ2-5; TRBD2 is a possible D gene (5 bases). The CDR3 sequence is 19 residues long. Germline assignment: CDR1 SGHVS and CDR2 FQNEAQ. V lost 1 base to trimming and J lost 1 base, with 22 bases between them. The CDR3 here is CASSLVPLVKTDSQETQYF. CDR3 nucleotides: TGTGCCAGCAGCTTAGTGCCGTTAGTGAAGACGGACTCCCAAGAGACCCAGTACTTC.

The genes are TRBV11-1 and TRBJ2-7; 7 positions match TRBD1. Trimming removed 1 base from V and 2 bases from J; junction bases left unmatched: 2. The CDR3 covers 14 residues. The V gene's germline CDR1 is SGHAT and CDR2 FQDESV (reference sequence). The CDR3: CASSLGQGAYEQYF. For the CDR3, the DNA is TGTGCCAGCAGCTTAGGGCAGGGGGCCTACGAGCAGTACTTC. The variable domain in full, completed from reference TRBV11-1 and TRBJ2-7, reads EAEVAQSPRYKITEKSQAVAFWCDPISGHATLYWYRQILGQGPELLVQFQDESVVDDSQLPKDRFSAERLKGVDSTLKIQPAELGDSAMYLCASSLGQGAYEQYFGPGTRLTVT.